This TCR beta chain was sequenced during a study of metastatic and nonmetastatic thyroid tumors. Thyroid surgery took place with no prior treatment in any patient. V lost 6 bases, J lost 4 bases, and 8 bases stayed unmatched. Germline loops: CDR1 DFQATT, CDR2 SNEGSKA (reference sequence). The CDR3 consists of 13 residues. TCRdb used MiXCR to call clones anew from the PCR reads. The data show about 20,000 clones, with more than 20% seen just once and 6.4% held by the top ten. This receptor was taken from a female donor with papillary thyroid cancer or a benign thyroid nodule (not recorded which). Some clones in this sample may be carry-over from other donors' samples. The genes are TRBV20-1 and TRBJ2-7, with 8 bases identical to TRBD2. Sequencing was performed on tumor tissue. CDR3 DNA sequence: TGCAGTGCAGAACTAGCGGTTAATTACGAGCAGTACTTC. Its protein is CSAELAVNYEQYF.